This TCR beta chain was retrieved from a study of blood T cell repertoires in COVID-19. Background on the study: Samples came from the United States, Italy and Spain, spanning acute and convalescent COVID-19.

After removal of 8 bases from V and 7 bases from J, the junction contained 4 bases not matched to a gene. Germline-derived CDR1 and CDR2 are LNHDA and SQIVND (reference sequence). The CDR3 runs to 14 residues. TCRdb keeps only in-frame clones here, not all; method: immunoSEQ multiplex PCR. The sample carries 140,000 to 150,000 clones, less than 90% recorded once. The receptor comes from a human donor in a cohort sampled during active COVID-19. Source material: peripheral blood. The chain joins TRBV19 to TRBJ1-6; TRBD1 matches at 11 bases. This CDR3 reads CASQGTGGNSPLHF. CDR3 DNA sequence: TGTGCCAGTCAGGGGACAGGGGGAAATTCACCCCTCCACTTT.